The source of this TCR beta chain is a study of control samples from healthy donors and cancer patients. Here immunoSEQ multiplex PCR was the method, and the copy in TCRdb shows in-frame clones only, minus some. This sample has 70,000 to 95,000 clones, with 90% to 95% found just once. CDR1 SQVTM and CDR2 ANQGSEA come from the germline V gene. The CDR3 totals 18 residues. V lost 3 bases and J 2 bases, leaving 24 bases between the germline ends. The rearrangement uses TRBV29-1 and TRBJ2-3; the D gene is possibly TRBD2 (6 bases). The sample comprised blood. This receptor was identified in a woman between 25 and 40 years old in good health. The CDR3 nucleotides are TGCAGCGTTGAGGCCGCAGCGGGCGGGGTAGTGTTCACAGATACGCAGTATTTT. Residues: CSVEAAAGGVVFTDTQYF.